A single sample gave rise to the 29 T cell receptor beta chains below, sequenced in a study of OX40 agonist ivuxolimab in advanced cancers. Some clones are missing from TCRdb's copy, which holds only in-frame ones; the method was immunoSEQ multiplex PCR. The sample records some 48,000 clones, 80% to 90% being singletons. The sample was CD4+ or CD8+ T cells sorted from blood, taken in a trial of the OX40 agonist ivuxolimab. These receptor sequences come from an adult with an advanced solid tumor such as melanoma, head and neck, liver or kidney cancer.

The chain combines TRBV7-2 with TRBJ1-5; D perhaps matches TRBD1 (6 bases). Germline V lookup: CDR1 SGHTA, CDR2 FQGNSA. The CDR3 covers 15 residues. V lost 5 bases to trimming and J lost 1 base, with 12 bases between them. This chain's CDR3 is CASSVQGLSNQPQHF. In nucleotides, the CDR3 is TGTGCCAGCAGCGTACAGGGATTAAGCAATCAGCCCCAGCATTTT.

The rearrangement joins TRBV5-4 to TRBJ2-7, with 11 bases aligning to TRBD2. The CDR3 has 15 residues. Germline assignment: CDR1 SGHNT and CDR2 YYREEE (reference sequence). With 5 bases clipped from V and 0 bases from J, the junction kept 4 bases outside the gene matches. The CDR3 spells CASSLAGGVSYEQYF. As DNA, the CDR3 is TGTGCCAGCAGTTTAGCGGGAGGGGTCTCCTACGAGCAGTACTTC. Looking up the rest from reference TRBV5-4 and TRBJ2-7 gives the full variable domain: ETGVTQSPTHLIKTRGQQVTLRCSSQSGHNTVSWYQQALGQGPQFIFQYYREEENGRGNFPPRFSGLQFPNYSSELNVNALELDDSALYLCASSLAGGVSYEQYFGPGTRLTVT.

The CDR3 DNA is TGTGCCAGCAGTTTCCACGAGGGCCAGGGGTCTAACTATGGCTACACCTTC. Translation: CASSFHEGQGSNYGYTF. J is TRBJ1-2 and V is TRBV5-4; D possibly corresponds to TRBD1 (6 bases). Trimming left V 5 bases short and J 0 bases short, with 20 bases between. The CDR3 covers 17 residues. The germline gives CDR1 SGHNT, CDR2 YYREEE (reference sequence). The full variable domain, its missing parts supplied by reference TRBV5-4 and TRBJ1-2, is ETGVTQSPTHLIKTRGQQVTLRCSSQSGHNTVSWYQQALGQGPQFIFQYYREEENGRGNFPPRFSGLQFPNYSSELNVNALELDDSALYLCASSFHEGQGSNYGYTFGSGTRLTVV.

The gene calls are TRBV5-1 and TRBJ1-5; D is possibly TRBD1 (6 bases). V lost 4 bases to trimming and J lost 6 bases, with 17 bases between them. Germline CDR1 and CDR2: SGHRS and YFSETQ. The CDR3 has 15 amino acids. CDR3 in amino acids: CASSPDRSNGQPQHF. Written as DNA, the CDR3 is TGCGCCAGCAGCCCCGACAGGTCGAACGGTCAGCCCCAGCATTTT.

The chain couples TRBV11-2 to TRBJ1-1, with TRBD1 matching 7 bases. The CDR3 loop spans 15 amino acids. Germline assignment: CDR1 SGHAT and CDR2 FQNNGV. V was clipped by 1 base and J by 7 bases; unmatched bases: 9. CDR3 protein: CASSLVQGGTLEAFF. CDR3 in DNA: TGTGCCAGCAGCTTAGTCCAGGGGGGAACACTTGAAGCTTTCTTT.

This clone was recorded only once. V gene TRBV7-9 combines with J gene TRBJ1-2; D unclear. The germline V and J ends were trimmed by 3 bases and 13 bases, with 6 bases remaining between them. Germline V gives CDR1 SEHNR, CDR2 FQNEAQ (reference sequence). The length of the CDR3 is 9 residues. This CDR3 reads CASSFPGTF. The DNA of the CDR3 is TGTGCCAGCAGCTTCCCGGGCACCTTC.

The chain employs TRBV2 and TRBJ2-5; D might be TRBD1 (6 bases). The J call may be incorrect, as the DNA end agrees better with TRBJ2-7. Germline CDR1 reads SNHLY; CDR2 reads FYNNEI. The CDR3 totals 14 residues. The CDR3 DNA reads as TGTGCCAGCATTCTCTACAGGGACTCCTACGAGCAGTACTTC. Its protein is CASILYRDSYEQYF.

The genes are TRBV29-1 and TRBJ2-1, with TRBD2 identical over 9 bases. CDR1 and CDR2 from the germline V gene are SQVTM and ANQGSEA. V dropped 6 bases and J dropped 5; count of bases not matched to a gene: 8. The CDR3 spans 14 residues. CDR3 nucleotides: TGCAGCGTAAATCGACTAGCGGCAGACAATGAGCAGTTCTTC. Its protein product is CSVNRLAADNEQFF.

CDR3 nucleotide sequence: TGTGCCAGCAGCTTGAAGGAACCCTACGAGCAGTACTTC. As protein: CASSLKEPYEQYF. The V and J genes are TRBV5-4 and TRBJ2-7; D not resolved. This CDR3 has 13 amino acids. The V gene's germline CDR1 is SGHNT and CDR2 YYREEE (reference sequence). V gave up 1 base and J gave up 2 bases, with 7 bases separating them.

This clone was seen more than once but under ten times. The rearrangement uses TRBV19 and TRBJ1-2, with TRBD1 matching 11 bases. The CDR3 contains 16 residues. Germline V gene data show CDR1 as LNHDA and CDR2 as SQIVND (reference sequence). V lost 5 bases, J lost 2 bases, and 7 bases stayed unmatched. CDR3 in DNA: TGTGCCAGTAGTTTCCCGGGACAGGGGGAGAACTATGGCTACACCTTC. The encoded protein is CASSFPGQGENYGYTF.

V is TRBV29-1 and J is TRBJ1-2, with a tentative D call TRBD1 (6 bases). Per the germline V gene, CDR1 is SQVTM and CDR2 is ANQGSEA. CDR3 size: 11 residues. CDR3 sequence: CVTGHNYGYTF. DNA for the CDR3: TGCGTAACGGGACACAACTATGGCTACACCTTC.

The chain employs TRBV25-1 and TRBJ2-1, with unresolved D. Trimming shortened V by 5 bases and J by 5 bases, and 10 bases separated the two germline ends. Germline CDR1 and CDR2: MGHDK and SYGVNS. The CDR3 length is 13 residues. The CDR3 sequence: CASSRRPNNEQFF. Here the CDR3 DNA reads TGTGCCAGCAGTAGAAGACCCAACAATGAGCAGTTCTTC.

The CDR3 loop is CASSLGGQGSQPQHF. DNA of the CDR3: TGCGCCAGCAGCTTGGGAGGACAGGGGAGTCAGCCCCAGCATTTT. This chain connects TRBV5-1 to TRBJ1-5; 9 bases are shared with TRBD1. This CDR3 has 15 residues. The V segment lost 0 bases and the J segment 6 bases; nucleotides outside the gene matches: 4. Germline lookup yields CDR1 SGHRS and CDR2 YFSETQ. Using reference TRBV5-1 and TRBJ1-5 for the parts outside the CDR3, the full variable domain is KAGVTQTPRYLIKTRGQQVTLSCSPISGHRSVSWYQQTPGQGLQFLFEYFSETQRNKGNFPGRFSGRQFSNSRSEMNVSTLELGDSALYLCASSLGGQGSQPQHFGDGTRLSIL.

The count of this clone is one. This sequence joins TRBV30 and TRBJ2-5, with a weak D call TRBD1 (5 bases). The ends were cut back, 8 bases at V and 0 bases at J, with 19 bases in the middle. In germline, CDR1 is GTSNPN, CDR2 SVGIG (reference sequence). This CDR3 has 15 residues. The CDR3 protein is CARKAGRAYQETQYF. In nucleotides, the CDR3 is TGTGCCCGCAAAGCAGGCAGGGCGTACCAAGAGACCCAGTACTTC.

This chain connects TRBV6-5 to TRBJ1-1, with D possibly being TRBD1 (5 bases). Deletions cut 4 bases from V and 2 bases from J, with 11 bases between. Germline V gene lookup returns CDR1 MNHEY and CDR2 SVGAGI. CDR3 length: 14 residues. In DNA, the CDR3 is TGTGCCAGCAGTTCCCCGGGACGAAACACTGAAGCTTTCTTT. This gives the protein CASSSPGRNTEAFF.

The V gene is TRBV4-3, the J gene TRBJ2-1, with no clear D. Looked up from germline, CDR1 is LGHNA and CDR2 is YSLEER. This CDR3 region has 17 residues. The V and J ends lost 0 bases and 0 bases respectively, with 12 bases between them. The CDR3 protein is CASSQEPPYSSYNEQFF. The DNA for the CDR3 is TGCGCCAGCAGCCAAGAGCCCCCGTATAGCTCCTACAATGAGCAGTTCTTC.

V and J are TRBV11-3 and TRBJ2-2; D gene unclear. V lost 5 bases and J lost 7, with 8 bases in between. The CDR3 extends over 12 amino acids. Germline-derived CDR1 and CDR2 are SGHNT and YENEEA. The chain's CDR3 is CASSPGIGELFF. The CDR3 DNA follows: TGTGCCAGCAGCCCGGGCATCGGGGAGCTGTTTTTT.

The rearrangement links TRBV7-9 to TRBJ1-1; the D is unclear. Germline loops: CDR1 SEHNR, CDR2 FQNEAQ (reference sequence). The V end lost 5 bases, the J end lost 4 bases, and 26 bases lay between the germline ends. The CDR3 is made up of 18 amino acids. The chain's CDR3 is CASSDTTRLIWRVTEAFF. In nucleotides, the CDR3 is TGTGCCAGCAGCGATACGACCCGTCTTATCTGGAGGGTCACTGAAGCTTTCTTT.

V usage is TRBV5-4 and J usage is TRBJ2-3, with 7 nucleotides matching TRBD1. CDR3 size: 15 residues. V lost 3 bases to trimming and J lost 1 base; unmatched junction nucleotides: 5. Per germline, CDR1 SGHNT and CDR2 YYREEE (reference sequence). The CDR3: CASSSGGGGTDTQYF. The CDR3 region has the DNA TGTGCCAGCAGCTCAGGGGGTGGGGGCACAGATACGCAGTATTTT.

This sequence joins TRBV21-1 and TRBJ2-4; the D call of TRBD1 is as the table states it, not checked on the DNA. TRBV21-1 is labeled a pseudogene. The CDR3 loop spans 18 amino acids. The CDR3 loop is CASNERWAGETAKNIQYF. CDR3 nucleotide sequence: TGTGCCAGCAACGAAAGGTGGGCAGGGGAAACAGCCAAAAACATTCAGTACTTC.

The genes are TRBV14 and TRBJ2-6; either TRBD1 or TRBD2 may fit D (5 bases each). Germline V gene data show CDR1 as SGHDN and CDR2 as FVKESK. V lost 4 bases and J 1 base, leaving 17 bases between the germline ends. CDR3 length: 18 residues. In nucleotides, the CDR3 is TGTGCCAGCAGCCCCTGGGGCAGCGGACGGTCTGGGGCCAACGTCCTGACTTTC. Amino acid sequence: CASSPWGSGRSGANVLTF.

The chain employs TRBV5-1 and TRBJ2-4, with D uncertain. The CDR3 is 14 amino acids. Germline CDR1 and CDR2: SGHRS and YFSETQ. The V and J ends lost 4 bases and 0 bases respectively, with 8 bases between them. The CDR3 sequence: CASSNILAKNIQYF. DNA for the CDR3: TGCGCCAGCAGCAACATCTTAGCCAAAAACATTCAGTACTTC.

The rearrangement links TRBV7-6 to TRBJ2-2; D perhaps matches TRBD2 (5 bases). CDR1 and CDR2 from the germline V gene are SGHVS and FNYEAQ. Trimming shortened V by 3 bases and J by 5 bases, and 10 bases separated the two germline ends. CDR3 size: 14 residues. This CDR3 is CASSLAIATGELFF. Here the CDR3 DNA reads TGTGCCAGCAGCTTGGCAATAGCGACCGGGGAGCTGTTTTTT.

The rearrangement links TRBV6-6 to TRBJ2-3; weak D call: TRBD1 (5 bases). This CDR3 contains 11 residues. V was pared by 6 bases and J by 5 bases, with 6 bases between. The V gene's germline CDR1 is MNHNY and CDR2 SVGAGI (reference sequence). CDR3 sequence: CASRTEDTQYF. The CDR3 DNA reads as TGTGCCAGCAGGACAGAAGATACGCAGTATTTT.

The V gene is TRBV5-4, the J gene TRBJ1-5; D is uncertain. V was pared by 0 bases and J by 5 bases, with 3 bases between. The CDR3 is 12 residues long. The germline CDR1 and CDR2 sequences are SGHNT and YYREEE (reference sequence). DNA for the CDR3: TGTGCCAGCAGCTTGGTTGATCAGCCCCAGCATTTT. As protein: CASSLVDQPQHF.

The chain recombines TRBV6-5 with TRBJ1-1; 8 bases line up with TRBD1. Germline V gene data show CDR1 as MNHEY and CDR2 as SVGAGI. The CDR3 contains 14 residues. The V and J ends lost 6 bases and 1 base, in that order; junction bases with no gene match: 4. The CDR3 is CASSRGQGNTEAFF. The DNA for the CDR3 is TGTGCCAGCAGCCGAGGACAGGGGAACACTGAAGCTTTCTTT.

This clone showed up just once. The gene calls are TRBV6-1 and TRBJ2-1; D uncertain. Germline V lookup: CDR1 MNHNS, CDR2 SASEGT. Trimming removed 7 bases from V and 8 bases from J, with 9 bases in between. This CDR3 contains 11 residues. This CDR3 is CASTWLDEQFF. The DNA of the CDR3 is TGTGCCAGCACTTGGTTGGATGAGCAGTTCTTC.

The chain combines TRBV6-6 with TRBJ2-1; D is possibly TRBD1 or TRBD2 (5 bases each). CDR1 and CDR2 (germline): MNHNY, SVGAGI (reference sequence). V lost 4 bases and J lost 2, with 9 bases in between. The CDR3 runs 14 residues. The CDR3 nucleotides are TGTGCCAGCAGTTCTCAGGGAGCCTACAATGAGCAGTTCTTC. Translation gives CASSSQGAYNEQFF.

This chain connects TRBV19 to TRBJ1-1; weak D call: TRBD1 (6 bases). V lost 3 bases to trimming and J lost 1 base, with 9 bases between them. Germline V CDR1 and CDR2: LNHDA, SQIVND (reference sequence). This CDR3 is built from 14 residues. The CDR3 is CASSMNRANTEAFF. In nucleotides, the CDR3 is TGTGCCAGTAGTATGAACAGGGCGAACACTGAAGCTTTCTTT.